One T cell receptor (beta chain) is described in this entry. The data belong to a study of early stage breast cancer tumors. Sequencing was performed with immunoSEQ multiplex PCR; in TCRdb, only in-frame clones are kept and a portion is missing. Among around 13,000 clones, roughly three quarters were seen once, and the ten largest hold less than 9%. The CDR3 extends over 13 amino acids. Germline CDR1 reads SGHRS; CDR2 reads YFSETQ. V gave up 4 bases and J gave up 8 bases, with 12 bases separating them. The J gene is TRBJ1-4, the V gene TRBV5-1; D unresolved. This clonotype originated in a person aged 50-59 years with breast cancer. The sequencing sample was made of normal breast tissue next to the tumor. The CDR3: CASSRWLGEKLFF. In DNA form, the CDR3 reads TGCGCCAGCAGCCGTTGGCTGGGGGAAAAACTGTTTTTT.